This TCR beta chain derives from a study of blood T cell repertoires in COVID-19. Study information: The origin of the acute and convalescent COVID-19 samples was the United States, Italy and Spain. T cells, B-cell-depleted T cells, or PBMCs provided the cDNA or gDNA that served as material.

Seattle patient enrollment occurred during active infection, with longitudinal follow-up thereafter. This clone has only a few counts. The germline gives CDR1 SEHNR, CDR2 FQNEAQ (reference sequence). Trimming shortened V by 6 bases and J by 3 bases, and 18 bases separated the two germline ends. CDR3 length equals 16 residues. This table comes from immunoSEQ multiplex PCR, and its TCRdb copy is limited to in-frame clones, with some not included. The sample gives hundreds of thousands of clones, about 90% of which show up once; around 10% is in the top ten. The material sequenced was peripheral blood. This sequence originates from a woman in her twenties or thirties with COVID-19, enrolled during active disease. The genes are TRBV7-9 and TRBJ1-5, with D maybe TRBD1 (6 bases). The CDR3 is CASSQYETGFNQPQHF. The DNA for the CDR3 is TGTGCCAGCAGTCAATACGAAACAGGGTTCAATCAGCCCCAGCATTTT.